Shown below are 12 T cell receptor beta chains from a single sample sequenced in a study of blood T cell repertoires in COVID-19. Method: immunoSEQ multiplex PCR; TCRdb's copy keeps in-frame clones and lacks some. The sample carries 140,000 to 150,000 clones, roughly 76% recorded once. The specimen sequenced was peripheral blood. These receptors were taken from a human donor with acute or convalescent COVID-19. The donor label of this sample is uncertain.

The sample holds many counts of this clone. The rearrangement uses TRBV7-5 and TRBJ1-6; the table's D gene call, TRBD1, was not cross checked with the DNA. TRBV7-5 is a pseudogene locus. CDR3 size: 18 residues. CDR3 DNA: TGTGTCAGAAGCTCCAGGCTTTACCGGGACAGGGGGCGTTCACCCCTCCACTTT. Residues: CVRSSRLYRDRGRSPLHF.

The chain recombines TRBV2 with TRBJ1-2, with D possibly TRBD1 on 5 matching bases. The CDR3 is made up of 14 amino acids. Germline CDR1 reads SNHLY; CDR2 reads FYNNEI. Trimming removed 3 bases from V and 8 bases from J, with 16 bases in between. The CDR3 DNA follows: TGTGCCAGCAGTGAGGAGGGCAGGGTGAGAGGCTACACCTTC. It encodes CASSEEGRVRGYTF.

In this sample, this clone turned up once. The rearrangement uses TRBV18 and TRBJ2-5, with 8 bases lining up with TRBD2. Looked up from germline, CDR1 is KGHSH and CDR2 is LQKENI. The J segment lost 2 bases and the V segment lost 3 bases, leaving 2 bases of the junction unmatched. The CDR3 runs 14 residues. CDR3 region: CASSPREGQETQYF. The CDR3 DNA sequence: TGTGCCAGCTCACCCCGGGAGGGGCAAGAGACCCAGTACTTC. Drawing the rest from reference TRBV18 and TRBJ2-5, the complete variable domain is NAGVMQNPRHLVRRRGQEARLRCSPMKGHSHVYWYRQLPEEGLKFMVYLQKENIIDESGMPKERFSAEFPKEGPSILRIQQVVRGDSAAYFCASSPREGQETQYFGPGTRLLVL.

This clone was found many times. The J gene is TRBJ1-1, the V gene TRBV4-1; tentative D call: TRBD1 (6 bases). With 4 bases removed from V and 8 bases from J, the gap between germline ends came to 17 bases. This CDR3 is 14 amino acids long. Germline V CDR1 and CDR2: MGHRA, YSYEKL. As DNA, the CDR3 is TGCGCCAGCAGCCGACCTTCAGGGGACAACGAAGCTTTCTTT. It specifies CASSRPSGDNEAFF.

The CDR3 loop is CASSSTGFSYNEQFF. Here the CDR3 DNA reads TGTGCCAGCAGTTCCACAGGGTTCTCCTACAATGAGCAGTTCTTC. The V gene is TRBV27, the J gene TRBJ2-1, with D maybe TRBD1 (6 bases). The CDR3 totals 15 residues. V lost 4 bases to trimming and J lost 0 bases, with 10 bases between them. Germline CDR1 MNHEY, CDR2 SMNVEV (reference sequence).

This clone was seen a few times. The CDR3 DNA sequence: TGTGCCAGCGGCGCCGAAGGGGTCGAGCAGTACTTC. Translating gives CASGAEGVEQYF. This rearrangement joins TRBV12-3 or TRBV12-4 to TRBJ2-7; perhaps TRBD1 as D (5 bases). This CDR3 comprises 12 residues. The V and J ends lost 8 bases and 6 bases respectively, with 14 bases between them.

The chain combines TRBV9 with TRBJ2-3; possibly TRBD1 for D (6 bases). The CDR3 contains 15 residues. V was pared by 2 bases and J by 5 bases, with 15 bases between. Germline assignment: CDR1 SGDLS and CDR2 YYNGEE. This chain's CDR3 is CASSVGWLGGDTQYF. CDR3 DNA: TGTGCCAGCAGCGTTGGGTGGCTAGGGGGAGATACGCAGTATTTT.

V usage is TRBV5-6 and J usage is TRBJ2-7; no clear D gene. The CDR3 runs to 13 residues. V dropped 2 bases and J dropped 1 base, with 7 bases sitting between them. The germline V gene has CDR1 SGHDT and CDR2 YYEEEE. The CDR3 nucleotides read TGTGCCAGCAGCTTTGACTCTTCCTACGAGCAGTACGTC. Translating it yields CASSFDSSYEQYV.

This chain links TRBV10-3 with TRBJ1-2; D is perhaps TRBD1 (6 bases). This CDR3 comprises 12 residues. V lost 6 bases to trimming and J lost 8 bases, with 13 bases between them. Germline CDR1 reads ENHRY; CDR2 reads SYGVKD. The CDR3 sequence: CAIRPEGDGYTF. The CDR3 DNA reads as TGTGCCATCAGACCCGAGGGGGACGGCTACACCTTC.

This clone was detected only a few times. The chain combines TRBV2 with TRBJ2-1; TRBD1 agrees at 8 bases. The germline CDR1 and CDR2 sequences are SNHLY and FYNNEI. The J segment lost 9 bases and the V segment lost 4 bases, leaving 5 bases of the junction unmatched. The CDR3 totals 13 residues. The DNA for the CDR3 is TGTGCCAGCAGTGGGACAGGGAAAGGTGAGCAGTTCTTC. Translating it yields CASSGTGKGEQFF.

This clone was found a few times. At the DNA level, this CDR3 is encoded by other sequences in the same sample as well. CDR3 in DNA: TGTGCCAGCAGTTACAGACAGGGGACTGAAGCTTTCTTT. Translated, it gives CASSYRQGTEAFF. This chain links TRBV6-5 with TRBJ1-1; 8 nucleotides align to TRBD1. J was trimmed by 5 bases and V by 2 bases; bases with no gene match: 1. This CDR3 has 13 residues. Germline V gene sequence: CDR1 MNHEY, CDR2 SVGAGI.

The chain employs TRBV27 and TRBJ2-3, with 7 bases aligning to TRBD2. The CDR3 totals 17 residues. Germline V gives CDR1 MNHEY, CDR2 SMNVEV (reference sequence). J was trimmed by 0 bases and V by 4 bases; bases with no gene match: 10. CDR3 residues: CASSSILAALSTDTQYF. The CDR3 nucleotides are TGTGCCAGCAGTTCGATCCTAGCGGCCCTGAGCACAGATACGCAGTATTTT.